The next 9 T cell receptor beta chains were all read from a single sample in a study of beta chain features in type 1 diabetes (dated by TCRdb to between 2018 and 2020). Broader findings and caveats from the paper: In all four CD4+ subsets, TCRB CDR3 length was moderately but significantly shorter in type 1 diabetes patients.

Library preparation was by the immunoSEQ multiplex PCR assay. The High Capacity cDNA Reverse Transcription Kit was used to reverse transcribe all of the isolated RNA, meaning that expressed TCRB transcripts were what got sequenced. TCRdb took over this immuneACCESS table, retaining in-frame rearrangements with V and J assigned. Such tables are incomplete; in checked studies, under half of the missing clones stem from an unresolved V gene, and the remainder is unexplained. The sample data list about 160,000 clones, and roughly 8% of these were observed just once. The ten largest clones take up under 0.55% of the sample. No antigen is known for these receptors. Sequencing was performed on central memory CD4+ T cells from blood. The receptors shown here come from a man aged 18 to 29 with type 1 diabetes.

This clone has only a few counts. This sequence joins TRBV5-1 and TRBJ2-7; 8 bases are a match to TRBD1. This CDR3 comprises 13 residues. The V segment lost 0 bases and the J segment 6 bases; nucleotides outside the gene matches: 2. From germline, CDR1 is SGHRS and CDR2 YFSETQ. The CDR3 region is CASSLADRGEQYF. The CDR3 coding sequence is TGCGCCAGCAGCTTGGCCGACAGGGGCGAGCAGTACTTC.

This clone was picked up a small number of times. J is TRBJ2-3 and V is TRBV4-1; 7 bases map to TRBD2. The CDR3 runs 14 residues. Germline V gene sequence: CDR1 MGHRA, CDR2 YSYEKL. The V and J ends lost 4 bases and 5 bases, in that order; junction bases with no gene match: 6. CDR3 loop: CASSPAGVEDTQYF. The CDR3 DNA reads TGCGCCAGCAGCCCGGCGGGGGTGGAAGATACGCAGTATTTT.

In this sample, this clone turned up a few times. The chain employs TRBV28 and TRBJ1-2; 9 nucleotides line up with TRBD1. The CDR3 runs to 16 residues. J lost 7 bases, V lost 3 bases, and 12 bases had no gene match. Germline values: CDR1 MDHEN, CDR2 SYDVKM. The CDR3 loop reads CASSFAPQGAGGGYTF. The CDR3 DNA reads as TGTGCCAGCAGTTTCGCACCACAGGGGGCAGGGGGTGGCTACACCTTC.

This clone appeared a few times. The rearrangement links TRBV18 to TRBJ2-2; 13 nucleotides line up with TRBD2. This CDR3 region has 17 residues. The germline V gene encodes CDR1 KGHSH and CDR2 LQKENI. Trimming took 3 bases from V and 7 from J; bases not matched to a gene: 8. In DNA form, the CDR3 reads TGTGCCAGCTCACCCCCCGGGACTAGCGGGGCGAGCGGGGAGCTGTTTTTT. Encoded protein: CASSPPGTSGASGELFF.

The J gene is TRBJ2-7, the V gene TRBV7-9; 7 bases are shared with TRBD2. V shed 5 bases and J 1 base; nucleotides not matched to a gene: 11. The CDR3 spans 16 residues. Per germline, CDR1 SEHNR and CDR2 FQNEAQ (reference sequence). The CDR3 nucleotides read TGTGCCAGCAGCCCCGGGGGGAGCAGGGCGTCCTACGAGCAGTACTTC. It codes for CASSPGGSRASYEQYF.

The V gene is TRBV14, the J gene TRBJ2-3; 9 bases match TRBD2. Germline V gene sequence: CDR1 SGHDN, CDR2 FVKESK. This CDR3 has 15 residues. The junction had 9 bases not matched to a gene; V was cut back by 3 bases and J by 8 bases. The CDR3 loop is CASSQDVSGGPTQYF. The CDR3 DNA reads as TGTGCCAGCAGCCAGGACGTTAGCGGGGGCCCTACGCAGTATTTT.

V and J are TRBV29-1 and TRBJ1-1; D is perhaps TRBD1 (5 bases). Trimming stripped 3 bases from V and 6 bases from J, with 8 bases between. The CDR3 runs to 11 residues. Germline CDR1 reads SQVTM; CDR2 reads ANQGSEA. The CDR3, as DNA: TGCAGCGTTGACAGGGCACCTGAAGCTTTCTTT. Its protein is CSVDRAPEAFF.

The J gene is TRBJ2-1, the V gene TRBV10-1; 10 bases align to TRBD1. The V gene's germline CDR1 is WNHNN and CDR2 SYGVQD (reference sequence). The CDR3 contains 18 residues. The V segment lost 11 bases and the J segment 7 bases; nucleotides outside the gene matches: 23. This CDR3 reads CAGPDRGRGMQWWNEQFF. The CDR3 bases are TGCGCCGGGCCCGACAGGGGGCGAGGTATGCAGTGGTGGAATGAGCAGTTCTTC.

The sample holds many counts of this clone. This rearrangement joins TRBV4-2 to TRBJ2-5; TRBD2 is a possible D gene (6 bases). V gave up 1 base and J gave up 4 bases, with 10 bases separating them. CDR3 length equals 14 residues. Looked up from germline, CDR1 is LGHNA and CDR2 is YNFKEQ. This chain's CDR3 is CASSQGKLAETQYF. The CDR3 DNA is TGTGCCAGCAGCCAAGGCAAACTAGCAGAGACCCAGTACTTC.